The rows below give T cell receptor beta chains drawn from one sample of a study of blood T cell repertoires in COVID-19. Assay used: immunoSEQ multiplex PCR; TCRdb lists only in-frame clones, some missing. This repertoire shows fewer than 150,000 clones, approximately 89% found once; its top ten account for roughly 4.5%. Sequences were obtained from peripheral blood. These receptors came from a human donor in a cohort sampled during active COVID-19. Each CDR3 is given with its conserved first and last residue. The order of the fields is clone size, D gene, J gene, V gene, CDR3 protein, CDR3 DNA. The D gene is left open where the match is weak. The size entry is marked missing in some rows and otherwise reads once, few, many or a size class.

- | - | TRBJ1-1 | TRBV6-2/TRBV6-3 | CASSYKVQWSTEAFF | TGTGCCAGCAGTTACAAGGTGCAGTGGAGCACTGAAGCTTTCTTT
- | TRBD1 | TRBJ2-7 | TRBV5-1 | CASSPGTGSNEQYF | TGCGCCAGCAGCCCCGGGACAGGTAGCAACGAGCAGTACTTC
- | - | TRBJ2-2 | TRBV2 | CASRGAGDTGELFF | TGTGCCAGCAGGGGGGCAGGAGACACCGGGGAGCTGTTTTTT
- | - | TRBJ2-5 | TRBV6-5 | CASSRREETQYF | TGTGCCAGCAGTCGACGGGAAGAGACCCAGTACTTC
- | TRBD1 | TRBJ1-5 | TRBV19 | CASSTIQGIQPQHF | TGTGCCAGTAGTACAATACAGGGGATCCAGCCCCAGCATTTT
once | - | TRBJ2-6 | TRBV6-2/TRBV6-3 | CASSYPQGRANVLTF | TGTGCCAGCAGTTACCCACAGGGAAGGGCCAACGTCCTGACTTTC
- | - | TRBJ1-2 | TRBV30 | CAWSAPRGQRNYGYTF | TGTGCCTGGAGTGCTCCCCGAGGACAGCGTAACTATGGCTACACCTTC
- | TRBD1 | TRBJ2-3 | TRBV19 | CASSSFSRGSTDTQYF | TGTGCCAGTAGCAGTTTTTCCAGGGGGAGTACAGATACGCAGTATTTT
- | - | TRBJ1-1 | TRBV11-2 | CASSLLSVMNTEAFF | TGTGCCAGCAGCTTATTATCAGTCATGAACACTGAAGCTTTCTTT
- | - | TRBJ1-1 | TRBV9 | CASSLEPGNTEAFF | TGTGCCAGCAGCCTAGAGCCCGGGAACACTGAAGCTTTCTTT
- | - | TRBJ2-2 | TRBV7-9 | CATYDQARRATGELFF | TGTGCCACCTACGATCAGGCGAGGCGGGCCACCGGGGAGCTGTTTTTT
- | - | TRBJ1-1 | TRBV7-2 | CASSPQGRRTEAFF | TGTGCCAGCAGCCCGCAGGGGCGGCGAACTGAAGCTTTCTTT
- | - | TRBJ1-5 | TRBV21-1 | CASSKARSTGRHQPQHF | TGTGCCAGCAGCAAAGCGCGCTCGACAGGGAGACATCAGCCCCAGCATTTT
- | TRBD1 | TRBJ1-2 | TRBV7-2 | CASSLTPTGVSNYGYTF | TGTGCCAGCAGTCTAACCCCGACAGGGGTATCTAACTATGGCTACACCTTC
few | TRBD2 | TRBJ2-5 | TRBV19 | CASSTGTSGRFGLGETQYF | TGTGCCAGTAGTACCGGGACTAGCGGGAGGTTTGGGTTAGGAGAGACCCAGTACTTC
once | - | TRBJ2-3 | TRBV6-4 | CASSDSSGGGTDTQYF | TGTGCCAGCAGTGATAGTAGCGGAGGCGGCACAGATACGCAGTATTTT
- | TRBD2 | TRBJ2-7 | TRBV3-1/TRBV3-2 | CASSQEDPSGGARPDEQYF | TGTGCCAGCAGCCAAGAAGACCCTAGCGGGGGGGCTAGGCCTGACGAGCAGTACTTC
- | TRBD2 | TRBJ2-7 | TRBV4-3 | CASSQDLRGGQEQYF | TGCGCCAGCAGCCAAGACTTGCGGGGGGGCCAGGAGCAGTACTTC
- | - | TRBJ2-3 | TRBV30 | CAWSQGPGTDTQYF | TGTGCCTGGAGTCAGGGGCCCGGCACAGATACGCAGTATTTT
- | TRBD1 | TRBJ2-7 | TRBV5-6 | CASSWGQGTSGEQYF | TGTGCCAGCAGCTGGGGACAGGGGACCTCGGGGGAGCAGTACTTC
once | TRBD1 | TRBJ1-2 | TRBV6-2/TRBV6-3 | CASSTTTGNGYTF | TGTGCCAGCAGCACCACGACAGGGAATGGCTACACCTTC
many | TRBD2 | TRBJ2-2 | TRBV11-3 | CASSLGGRSGELFF | TGTGCCAGCAGCTTAGGCGGGAGGTCCGGGGAGCTGTTTTTT
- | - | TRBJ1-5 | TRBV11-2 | CASSLDWSRPQHF | TGTGCCAGCAGTCTGGACTGGAGTCGGCCCCAGCATTTT
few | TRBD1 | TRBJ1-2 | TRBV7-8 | CASTPPRTGVGYTF | TGTGCCAGCACCCCCCCGAGGACAGGGGTCGGCTACACCTTC
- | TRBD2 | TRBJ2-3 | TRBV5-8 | CASSGGLAGVSDTQYF | TGTGCCAGCAGCGGGGGACTAGCGGGGGTGTCAGATACGCAGTATTTT
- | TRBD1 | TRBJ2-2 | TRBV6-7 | CASSYFRDRGPGELFF | TGTGCCAGCAGTTACTTCCGGGACAGGGGTCCCGGGGAGCTGTTTTTT
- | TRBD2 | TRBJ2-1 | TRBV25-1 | CASGRGREQFF | TGTGCCAGCGGGAGGGGCAGGGAGCAGTTCTTC
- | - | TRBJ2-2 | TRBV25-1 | CASRGGQNTGELFF | TGTGCCAGCAGAGGCGGACAGAACACCGGGGAGCTGTTTTTT
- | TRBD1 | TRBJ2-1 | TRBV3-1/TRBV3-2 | CASSRIPGQGEGSYNEQFF | TGTGCCAGCAGCCGGATTCCGGGACAGGGTGAAGGCTCCTACAATGAGCAGTTCTTC
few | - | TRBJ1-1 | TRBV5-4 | CASSNARGNTEAFF | TGTGCCAGCAGCAACGCACGGGGGAACACTGAAGCTTTCTTT
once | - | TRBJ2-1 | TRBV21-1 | CANRRGNEQFF | TGTGCCAACCGTCGGGGGAATGAGCAGTTCTTC
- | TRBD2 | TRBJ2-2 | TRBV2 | CASSAGTSAGELFF | TGTGCCAGCAGTGCCGGGACTAGTGCGGGGGAGCTGTTTTTT
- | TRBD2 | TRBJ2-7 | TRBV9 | CASSVGLAGGEQYF | TGTGCCAGCAGCGTAGGCCTAGCGGGGGGCGAGCAGTACTTC
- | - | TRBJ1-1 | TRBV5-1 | CASSPVQGKGTEAFF | TGCGCCAGCAGCCCTGTTCAGGGGAAGGGTACTGAAGCTTTCTTT
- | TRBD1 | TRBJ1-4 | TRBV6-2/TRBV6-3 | CASSYGTGGSVEKLFF | TGTGCCAGCAGTTACGGGACAGGGGGCTCTGTGGAAAAACTGTTTTTT
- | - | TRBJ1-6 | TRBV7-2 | CASSPGRSGTGMSNSPLHF | TGTGCCAGCAGCCCCGGTCGCTCGGGAACAGGGATGAGTAATTCACCCCTCCACTTT
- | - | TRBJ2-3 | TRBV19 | CASSSSPETQYF | TGTGCCAGTAGTTCGAGTCCCGAGACGCAGTATTTT
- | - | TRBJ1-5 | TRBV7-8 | CASSNRPHRVGNQPQHF | TGTGCCAGCAGCAACCGGCCCCATCGGGTTGGCAATCAGCCCCAGCATTTT
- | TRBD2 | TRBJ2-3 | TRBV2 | CASGLADSTDTQYF | TGTGCCAGCGGGCTAGCGGATAGCACAGATACGCAGTATTTT
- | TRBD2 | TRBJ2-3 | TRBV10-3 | CAISGTSGGAADTQYF | TGTGCCATCAGTGGGACTAGCGGGGGGGCCGCAGATACGCAGTATTTT
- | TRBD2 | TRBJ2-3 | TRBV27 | CASSLASGGAGDTQYF | TGTGCCAGCAGCCTAGCGAGCGGGGGGGCGGGAGATACGCAGTATTTT
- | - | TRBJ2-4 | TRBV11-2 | CASSLRRAKNIQYF | TGTGCCAGCAGCTTAAGGCGGGCCAAAAACATTCAGTACTTC
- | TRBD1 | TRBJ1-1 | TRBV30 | CAWRSGGLITEAFF | TGTGCCTGGCGATCAGGGGGCTTGATCACTGAAGCTTTCTTT
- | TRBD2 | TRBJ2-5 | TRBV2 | CASRGGGEETQYF | TGTGCCAGCAGGGGCGGGGGGGAAGAGACCCAGTACTTC
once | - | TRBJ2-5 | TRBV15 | CATSRDPAQVAETQYF | TGTGCCACCAGCAGAGATCCCGCACAGGTTGCAGAGACCCAGTACTTC
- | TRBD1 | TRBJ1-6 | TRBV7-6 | CASSSSRQGLNSPLHF | TGTGCCAGCAGCTCCTCTCGACAGGGTCTTAATTCACCCCTCCACTTT
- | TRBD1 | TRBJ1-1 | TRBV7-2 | CASSENRGPNTEAFF | TGTGCCAGCAGCGAGAACAGGGGACCCAACACTGAAGCTTTCTTT
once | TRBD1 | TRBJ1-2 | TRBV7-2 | CASSLGQGYGYTF | TGTGCCAGCAGCTTAGGACAGGGCTATGGCTACACCTTC
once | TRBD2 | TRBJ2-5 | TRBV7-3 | CASSSGLAEETQYF | TGTGCCAGCAGCTCAGGTCTAGCGGAAGAGACCCAGTACTTC
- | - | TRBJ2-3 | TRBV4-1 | CASSHISEIYTDTQYF | TGCGCCAGCAGCCATATTAGTGAAATTTACACAGATACGCAGTATTTT
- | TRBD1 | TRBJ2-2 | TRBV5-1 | CASSFTGTGDTGELFF | TGCGCCAGCAGCTTTACCGGGACAGGGGATACCGGGGAGCTGTTTTTT
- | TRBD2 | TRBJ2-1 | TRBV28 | CASSPSSGGYNEQFF | TGTGCCAGCAGTCCTTCTAGCGGGGGCTACAATGAGCAGTTCTTC
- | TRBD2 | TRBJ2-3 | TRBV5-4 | CASSTTSGTVGGGTQYF | TGTGCCAGCAGTACTACTAGCGGGACCGTGGGGGGTGGTACGCAGTATTTT
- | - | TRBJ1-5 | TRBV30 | CAWSFYSNQPQHF | TGTGCCTGGAGTTTTTATAGCAATCAGCCCCAGCATTTT
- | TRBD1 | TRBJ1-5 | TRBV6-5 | CASSQEGARNQPQHF | TGTGCCAGCAGCCAAGAGGGGGCGAGGAATCAGCCCCAGCATTTT
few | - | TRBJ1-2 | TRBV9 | CASSGGLQGEGYTF | TGTGCCAGCAGCGGAGGGTTACAGGGTGAAGGCTACACCTTC
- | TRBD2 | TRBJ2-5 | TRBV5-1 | CASSLGGRRETQYF | TGCGCCAGCAGCTTGGGCGGGAGAAGAGAGACCCAGTACTTC